Presented here are 10 T cell receptor beta chains from one specimen sequenced in a study of Ad26.COV2.S vaccination and SARS-CoV-2 variants. Treatment: 15 to 20 received Ad26.COV2.S at low or high dose, single or two shots; roughly 5 received placebo; per-sample allocation not given. Material that was analyzed had been drawn on day 63 after the first vaccine or placebo injection. This table comes from immunoSEQ multiplex PCR, and its TCRdb copy is limited to in-frame clones, with some not included. The sample includes about 350,000 clones, roughly 90% seen only once; the top ten take 5%. The specimen was peripheral blood, collected in a trial of Ad26.COV2.S vaccine versus placebo. The receptors derive from a person aged 18 to 65 who received the Ad26.COV2.S COVID-19 vaccine or a placebo.

The genes are TRBV2 and TRBJ1-1; D uncertain. The CDR3 is 17 amino acids. With 5 bases removed from V and 1 base from J, the gap between germline ends came to 20 bases. CDR1 and CDR2 from the germline V gene are SNHLY and FYNNEI. Written as DNA, the CDR3 is TGTGCCAGCAGTCAAGGGTTTGGCAGAGGGCGGAACACTGAAGCTTTCTTT. Its protein is CASSQGFGRGRNTEAFF.

CDR3 loop: CASSYSGGYSNQPQHF. The CDR3 DNA follows: TGTGCCAGCAGTTACTCGGGGGGATATAGCAATCAGCCCCAGCATTTT. The chain links TRBV6-2 or TRBV6-3 to TRBJ1-5, with a weak D call TRBD1 (5 bases). Germline V gene sequence: CDR1 MNHEY, CDR2 SVGEGT. V shed 0 bases and J shed 0 bases, with 9 bases lying between them. The CDR3 has 16 residues.

The chain uses TRBV6-2 or TRBV6-3 and TRBJ2-1; 13 nucleotides align to TRBD2. This CDR3 spans 17 amino acids. Trimming took 6 bases from V and 9 from J; bases not matched to a gene: 14. Germline CDR1 and CDR2: MNHEY and SVGEGT. DNA of the CDR3: TGTGCCAGCAGCTCATCCTCACTAGCGGGAGGGCCCCTTGAGCAGTTCTTC. Translating gives CASSSSSLAGGPLEQFF.

This chain links TRBV19 with TRBJ2-1, with D maybe TRBD1 (5 bases). Germline loops: CDR1 LNHDA, CDR2 SQIVND (reference sequence). V was trimmed by 5 bases and J by 3 bases, leaving 8 bases between them. The CDR3 is 13 amino acids. CDR3 amino acids: CASSSGFYNEQFF. CDR3 bases: TGTGCCAGTAGTTCAGGGTTCTACAATGAGCAGTTCTTC.

V gene TRBV7-2 combines with J gene TRBJ1-2; 7 nucleotides align to TRBD1. Germline-derived CDR1 and CDR2 are SGHTA and FQGNSA. V dropped 5 bases and J dropped 5; count of bases not matched to a gene: 8. The CDR3 spans 14 residues. CDR3 amino acids: CASSQGGVLYGYTF. The CDR3 coding sequence is TGTGCCAGCAGCCAGGGGGGGGTCTTATATGGCTACACCTTC.

This clone was picked up one time. The V call is TRBV15, the J call TRBJ2-7; the match to TRBD1 covers 7 bases. V shed 0 bases and J 5 bases; nucleotides not matched to a gene: 7. CDR3 length equals 15 residues. Germline V gene lookup returns CDR1 LNHNV and CDR2 YYDKDF (reference sequence). In DNA, the CDR3 is TGTGCCACCAGCAGAGATCGGGAAGGGGGCAACGAGCAGTACTTC. Protein: CATSRDREGGNEQYF.

This clone was counted once. The rearrangement links TRBV3-1 (or the pseudogene TRBV3-2) to TRBJ2-7; D gene ambiguous. The ends were cut back, 0 bases at V and 3 bases at J, with 12 bases in the middle. This CDR3 is 15 amino acids long. The germline V gene encodes CDR1 LGHDT and CDR2 YNNKEL (reference sequence). The CDR3 coding sequence is TGTGCCAGCAGCCAAGACAGCAGCGATTACTACGAGCAGTACTTC. It yields the protein CASSQDSSDYYEQYF.

V gene TRBV11-2 combines with J gene TRBJ2-2; D gene unclear. Trimming took 6 bases from V and 0 from J, leaving 5 bases between them. The CDR3 is 13 amino acids. The V gene's germline CDR1 is SGHAT and CDR2 FQNNGV. This CDR3 is CASSYANTGELFF. Written as DNA, the CDR3 is TGTGCCAGCAGTTACGCGAACACCGGGGAGCTGTTTTTT.

The chain couples TRBV18 to TRBJ1-4, with 10 bases aligning to TRBD1. Losses at the gene ends were 6 bases for V and 9 bases for J; bases not matched to a gene: 7. CDR1 and CDR2 (germline): KGHSH, LQKENI. This CDR3 is 14 amino acids long. CDR3 residues: CASSPPGQGQKLFF. The CDR3 DNA reads as TGTGCCAGCTCGCCTCCGGGACAGGGGCAAAAACTGTTTTTT.

The rearrangement joins TRBV7-2 to TRBJ2-1; 9 bases fit TRBD1. CDR1 and CDR2 (germline): SGHTA, FQGNSA. The CDR3 consists of 16 residues. V was clipped by 5 bases and J by 8 bases; unmatched bases: 13. CDR3 loop: CASSPGTGSPLDEQFF. The CDR3 DNA is TGTGCCAGCAGCCCCGGGACAGGGAGCCCTCTGGATGAGCAGTTCTTC.